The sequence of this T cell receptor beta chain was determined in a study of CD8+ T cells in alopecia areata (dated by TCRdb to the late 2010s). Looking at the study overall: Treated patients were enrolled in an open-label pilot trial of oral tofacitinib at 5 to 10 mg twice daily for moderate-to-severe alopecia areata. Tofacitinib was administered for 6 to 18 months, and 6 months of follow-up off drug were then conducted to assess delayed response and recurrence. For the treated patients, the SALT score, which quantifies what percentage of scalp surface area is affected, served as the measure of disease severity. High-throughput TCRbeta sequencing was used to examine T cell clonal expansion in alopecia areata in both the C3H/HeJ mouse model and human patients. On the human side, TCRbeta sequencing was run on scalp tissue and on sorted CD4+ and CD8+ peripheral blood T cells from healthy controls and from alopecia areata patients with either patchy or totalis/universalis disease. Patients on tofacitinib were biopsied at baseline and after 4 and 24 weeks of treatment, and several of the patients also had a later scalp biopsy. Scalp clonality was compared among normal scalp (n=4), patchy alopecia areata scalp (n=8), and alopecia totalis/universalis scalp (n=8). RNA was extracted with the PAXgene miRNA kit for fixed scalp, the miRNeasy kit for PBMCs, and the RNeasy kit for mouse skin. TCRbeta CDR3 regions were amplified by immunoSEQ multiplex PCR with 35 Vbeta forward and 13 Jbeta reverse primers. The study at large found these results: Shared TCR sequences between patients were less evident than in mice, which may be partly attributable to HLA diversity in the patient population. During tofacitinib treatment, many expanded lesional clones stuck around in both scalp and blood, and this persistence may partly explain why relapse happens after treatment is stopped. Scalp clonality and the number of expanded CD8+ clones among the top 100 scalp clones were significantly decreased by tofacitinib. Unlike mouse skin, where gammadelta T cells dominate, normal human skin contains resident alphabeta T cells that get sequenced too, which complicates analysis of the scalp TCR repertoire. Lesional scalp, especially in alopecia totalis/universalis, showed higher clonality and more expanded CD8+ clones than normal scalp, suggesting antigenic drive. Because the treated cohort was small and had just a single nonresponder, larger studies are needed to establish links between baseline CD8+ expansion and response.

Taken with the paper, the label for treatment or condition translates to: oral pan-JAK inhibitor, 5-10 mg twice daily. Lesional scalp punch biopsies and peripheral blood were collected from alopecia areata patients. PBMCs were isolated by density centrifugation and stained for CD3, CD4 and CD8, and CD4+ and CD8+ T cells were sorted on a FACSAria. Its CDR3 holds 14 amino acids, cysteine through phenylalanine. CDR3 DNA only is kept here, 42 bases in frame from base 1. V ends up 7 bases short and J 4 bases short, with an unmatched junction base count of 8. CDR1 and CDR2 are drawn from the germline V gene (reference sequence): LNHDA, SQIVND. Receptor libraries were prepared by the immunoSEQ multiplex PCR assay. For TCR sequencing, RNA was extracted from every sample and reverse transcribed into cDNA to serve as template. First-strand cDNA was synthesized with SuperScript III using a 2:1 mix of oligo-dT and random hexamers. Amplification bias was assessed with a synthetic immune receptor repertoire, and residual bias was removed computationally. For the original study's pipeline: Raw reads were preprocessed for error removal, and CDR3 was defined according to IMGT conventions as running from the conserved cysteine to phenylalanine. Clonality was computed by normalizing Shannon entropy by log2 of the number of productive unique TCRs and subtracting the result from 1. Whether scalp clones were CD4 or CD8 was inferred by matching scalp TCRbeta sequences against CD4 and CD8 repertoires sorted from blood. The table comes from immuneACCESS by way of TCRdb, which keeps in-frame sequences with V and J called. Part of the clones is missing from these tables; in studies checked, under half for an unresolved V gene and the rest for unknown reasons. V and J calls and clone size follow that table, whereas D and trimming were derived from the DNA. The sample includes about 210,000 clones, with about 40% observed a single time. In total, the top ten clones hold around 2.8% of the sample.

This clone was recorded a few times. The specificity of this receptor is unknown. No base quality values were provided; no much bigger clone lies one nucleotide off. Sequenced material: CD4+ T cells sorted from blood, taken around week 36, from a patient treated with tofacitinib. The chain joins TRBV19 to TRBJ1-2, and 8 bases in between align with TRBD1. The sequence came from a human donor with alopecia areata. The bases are TGTGCCAGTACCACAGGACAGGGAATCTATGGCTACACCTTC. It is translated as CASTTGQGIYGYTF.